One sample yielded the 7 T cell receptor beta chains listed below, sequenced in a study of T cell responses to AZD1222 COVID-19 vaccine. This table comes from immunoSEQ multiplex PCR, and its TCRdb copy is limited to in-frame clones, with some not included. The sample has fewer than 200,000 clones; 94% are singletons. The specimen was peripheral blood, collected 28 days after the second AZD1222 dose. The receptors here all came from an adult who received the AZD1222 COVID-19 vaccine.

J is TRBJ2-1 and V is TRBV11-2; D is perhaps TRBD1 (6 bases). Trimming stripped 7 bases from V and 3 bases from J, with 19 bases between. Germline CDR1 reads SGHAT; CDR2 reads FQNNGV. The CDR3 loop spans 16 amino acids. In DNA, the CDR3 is TGTGCCAGCACTCGACTGATCGCGGACAGCTACAATGAGCAGTTCTTC. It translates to CASTRLIADSYNEQFF.

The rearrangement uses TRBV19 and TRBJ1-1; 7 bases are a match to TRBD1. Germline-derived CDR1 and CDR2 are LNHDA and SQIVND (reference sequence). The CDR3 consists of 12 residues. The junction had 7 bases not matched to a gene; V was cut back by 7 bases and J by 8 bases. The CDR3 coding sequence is TGTGCCAGTACCGACCTCAGGGGGGAAGCTTTCTTT. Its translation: CASTDLRGEAFF.

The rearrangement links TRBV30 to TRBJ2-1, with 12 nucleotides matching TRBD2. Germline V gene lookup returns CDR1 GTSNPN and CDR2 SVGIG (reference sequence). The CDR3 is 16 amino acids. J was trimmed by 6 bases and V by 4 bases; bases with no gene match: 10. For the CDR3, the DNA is TGTGCCTGGACAAACCCTACTAGCGGGAGGCCCAATGAGCAGTTCTTC. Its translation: CAWTNPTSGRPNEQFF.

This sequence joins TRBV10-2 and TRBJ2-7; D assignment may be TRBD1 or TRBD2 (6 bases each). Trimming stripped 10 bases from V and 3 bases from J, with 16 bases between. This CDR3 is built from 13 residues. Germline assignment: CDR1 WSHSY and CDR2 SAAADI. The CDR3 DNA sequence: TGCGCCACCTCTTACGGGGGCGGCTACGAGCAGTACTTC. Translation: CATSYGGGYEQYF.

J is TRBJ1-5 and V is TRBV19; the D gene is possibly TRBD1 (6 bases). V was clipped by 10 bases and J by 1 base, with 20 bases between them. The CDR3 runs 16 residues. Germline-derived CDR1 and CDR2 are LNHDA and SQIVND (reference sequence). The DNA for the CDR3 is TGTGCCACCCCTCCCGGCGGGGGCCCGAGCAATCAGCCCCAGCATTTT. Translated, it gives CATPPGGGPSNQPQHF.

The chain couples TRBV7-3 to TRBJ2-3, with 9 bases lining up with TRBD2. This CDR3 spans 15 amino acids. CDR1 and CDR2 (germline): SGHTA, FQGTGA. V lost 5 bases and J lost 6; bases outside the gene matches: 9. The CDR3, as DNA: TGTGCCAGCAGCCTAAATAGCGGGAGAGGCGATACGCAGTATTTT. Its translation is CASSLNSGRGDTQYF.

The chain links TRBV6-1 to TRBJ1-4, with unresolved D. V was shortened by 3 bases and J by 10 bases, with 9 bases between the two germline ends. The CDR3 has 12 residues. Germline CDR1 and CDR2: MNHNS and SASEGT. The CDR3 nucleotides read TGTGCCAGCAGTGAGAGCTGGGGAAAACTGTTTTTT. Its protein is CASSESWGKLFF.